This T cell receptor beta chain was sequenced in a study of CD8+CD57+ T cells in acquired aplastic anemia. Study details: Sorted CD4+ plus CD8+ cells gave DNA averaging roughly 3 ug. Overall study findings and caveats: Patients and healthy controls showed no significant CD8+ Simpson's diversity difference.

By flow cytometry, patients selected for sequencing had shown an expansion of CD8+CD57+ cells. Blood samples were obtained from patients who had received no prior therapy. This clonotype was counted ten times or more. No antigen is known for it. Germline-derived CDR1 and CDR2 are MNHEY and SVGEGT. V was clipped by 6 bases and J by 2 bases, with 13 bases between them. The length of the CDR3 is 14 residues. Genomic DNA templated the TCR beta VDJ and CDR3 profiling. TCRdb used MiXCR to reprocess the reads, holding one entry per CDR3 protein. The data hold 90,000 to 150,000 distinct CDR3 sequences, with roughly 55% observed a single time.

The chain is built from TRBV6-2 or TRBV6-3 and TRBJ1-2; no clear D gene. The sequencing input was sorted CD4+, CD8+, or CD8+CD57+ T cells (not recorded which) from PBMCs. This TCR was recovered from a human donor with aplastic anemia. The CDR3 DNA is TGTGCCAGCAGCCCCCTAAGGGCGAACTATGGCTACACCTTC. It codes for CASSPLRANYGYTF.